This T cell receptor beta chain comes out of a study of cytomegalovirus exposure and HLA in healthy donors. This CDR3 has 13 amino acids. Deletions cut 3 bases from V and 6 bases from J, with 8 bases between. Germline V gene data show CDR1 as WSHSY and CDR2 as SAAADI. Broader study findings: Indistinguishable V segments, including TRBV6-2 and TRBV6-3, were excluded. Later analysis demonstrated an association between a missense DCLRE1C variant and TCR beta V- and J-gene trimming. Earlier analysis found most TCR beta V segments productive about 87% or about 30% of the time.

On this clone: Its antigen is undetermined.

This PCR relied on a set of 60 Vbeta primers and 13 Jbeta primers. The data were produced by immunoSEQ multiplex PCR, yet TCRdb's version contains in-frame clones alone and is incomplete. The sample shows around 120,000 clones, approximately 80% of them seen only once. Sequencing was done on a sample of PBMCs. The TCR originated in a boy under 10 years old in good health and CMV-seronegative. The chain carries TRBV10-2 and TRBJ2-2; no reliable D call. As DNA, the CDR3 is TGCGCCAGCAGTGATAGAGATGCCGGGGAGCTGTTTTTT. Its protein is CASSDRDAGELFF.